This T cell receptor (beta chain) came from a study of T cells in Graves' hyperthyroidism and ophthalmopathy. Researchers amplified the TCR beta CDR3 regions from RNA transcripts. A first-round RT-PCR of the TCR CDR3 used the HTBI primer set. TCRdb re-called the multiplex PCR reads with MiXCR, one entry per CDR3 protein. The sample has about 410,000 distinct CDR3 sequences; about 14% are singletons. This clonotype has a count of ten or more. What it binds is unknown. This CDR3 contains 14 residues. V gave up 2 bases and J gave up 2 bases; unmatched junction bases: 3. Looked up from germline, CDR1 is KGHSH and CDR2 is LQKENI. Study-wide results and limits: Researchers report that a 13 V-J model separated ophthalmopathy from stable hyperthyroidism. The model identified upcoming ophthalmopathy a median around 7.1 months ahead of onset.

With duration under 3 months, ophthalmopathy was active: Clinical Activity Score at least 3, NOSPECS at least 4. Reasons for excluding patients were uncontrolled infection, other autoimmune disease, pregnancy or lactation. The rearrangement joins TRBV18 to TRBJ2-7, with 7 bases lining up with TRBD1. The sequence derives from a woman aged 30 to 39 with Graves' ophthalmopathy. Source material: blood. The CDR3: CASSPRDSTYEQYF. CDR3 DNA sequence: TGTGCCAGCTCACCAAGGGACAGCACCTACGAGCAGTACTTC.